The 7 T cell receptor beta chains below were found in one sample sequenced in a study of blood T cell repertoires in COVID-19 (dated by TCRdb to the early 2020s). Library preparation used the immunoSEQ multiplex PCR assay. This immuneACCESS table, as held by TCRdb, lists in-frame sequences with V and J called but not all clones. Of the missing ones, under half trace to an unresolved V gene in checked studies; the others have no known cause. The sample table records 250,000 to 400,000 clones; roughly 88% of these occur just once. 1.5% to 2% of the sample comes from the top ten. Input material: peripheral blood. These receptors were taken from a woman aged 25 to 39 with COVID-19, enrolled during active disease.

This chain uses TRBV5-1 with TRBJ1-1; D gene uncertain. With 0 bases removed from V and 2 bases from J, the gap between germline ends came to 5 bases. This CDR3 contains 13 residues. Germline loops: CDR1 SGHRS, CDR2 YFSETQ. DNA of the CDR3: TGCGCCAGCAGCTTGGTAGTAAACACTGAAGCTTTCTTT. It encodes CASSLVVNTEAFF.

This clone was seen only once. The chain employs TRBV28 and TRBJ1-2, with 8 positions matching TRBD1. V trimming: 6 bases; J trimming: 4 bases; junction bases outside the gene matches: 7. The CDR3 length is 14 residues. The germline V gene encodes CDR1 MDHEN and CDR2 SYDVKM. CDR3 region: CASSYPGQVYGYTF. As DNA, the CDR3 is TGTGCCAGCAGCTACCCGGGACAGGTCTATGGCTACACCTTC.

V usage is TRBV5-1 and J usage is TRBJ2-7; weak D call: TRBD1 (5 bases). The germline gives CDR1 SGHRS, CDR2 YFSETQ. CDR3 length: 15 amino acids. V lost 1 base and J 5 bases, leaving 16 bases between the germline ends. DNA of the CDR3: TGCGCCAGCAGCTTGACTTCCGGAGCAGGGAACGAGCAGTACTTC. Its protein product is CASSLTSGAGNEQYF.

This clone was found a few times. V gene TRBV2 combines with J gene TRBJ2-3; TRBD2 aligns across 16 bases. The V and J ends lost 7 bases and 7 bases, in that order; junction bases with no gene match: 5. The CDR3 consists of 15 residues. Germline CDR1 reads SNHLY; CDR2 reads FYNNEI. CDR3 residues: CASTGTSGGANTQYF. CDR3 in DNA: TGTGCCAGCACCGGGACTAGCGGGGGGGCAAATACGCAGTATTTT.

In its sample, this clone was seen a few times. The V and J genes are TRBV19 and TRBJ1-5; D not certain. The germline V gene has CDR1 LNHDA and CDR2 SQIVND (reference sequence). This CDR3 is built from 12 residues. Trimming left V 3 bases short and J 9 bases short, with 9 bases between. The CDR3 loop is CASSIERGPQHF. The CDR3 region has the DNA TGTGCCAGTAGTATCGAACGAGGGCCCCAGCATTTT.

In this sample, this clone turned up a few times. The genes are TRBV12-3 or TRBV12-4 and TRBJ2-3; D ambiguous. The CDR3 spans 12 residues. V dropped 1 base and J dropped 7 bases, with 6 bases sitting between them. As DNA, the CDR3 is TGTGCCAGCAGTTTAGGGGCTAATACGCAGTATTTT. Protein sequence: CASSLGANTQYF.

This sequence joins TRBV5-1 and TRBJ1-2, with D perhaps matching TRBD1 (5 bases). CDR3 size: 15 residues. Germline V gene lookup returns CDR1 SGHRS and CDR2 YFSETQ. Trimming left V 4 bases short and J 5 bases short, with 18 bases between. The CDR3 sequence: CASSNVAQGGYGYTF. CDR3 in DNA: TGCGCCAGCAGCAATGTTGCCCAGGGAGGGTATGGCTACACCTTC.